The entry that follows covers one T cell receptor beta chain sequence. The antigen is unknown. 13 Jbeta primers and 60 Vbeta primers were used for the PCR. Libraries were prepared by immunoSEQ multiplex PCR; TCRdb keeps only in-frame clonotypes and omits some of them. The sample lists 95,000 to 110,000 clones, around 73% occurring once. This CDR3 comprises 14 residues. Trimming removed 4 bases from V and 4 bases from J, with 13 bases in between. Germline CDR1 MDHEN, CDR2 SYDVKM. The data stem from a study of cytomegalovirus exposure and HLA in healthy donors. Findings and caveats of the study: Reported findings show TCR beta sequences accurately forecast HLA-A and HLA-B alleles in most subjects. For most TCR beta V segments, an earlier analysis put the productive rate at about 90% or about 30% of the time.

V and J are TRBV28 and TRBJ2-5; D gene uncertain. The source material was PBMCs. This TCR was sampled from a man aged 25 to 40 in good health and CMV-seronegative. The CDR3 nucleotides are TGTGCCAGCAGTTCCCCGTCTTTGCGAGAGACCCAGTACTTC. It encodes CASSSPSLRETQYF.